These T cell receptor beta chains were read from a single sample in a study of identifying expanded T cells in peripheral blood. The assay was immunoSEQ multiplex PCR, and TCRdb's table has in-frame clones only and misses some. The table records about 76,000 clones, roughly 81% of them present only once. The sequencing input was blood. These receptors all stem from a person aged 18-70 years in good health. The CDR3 runs from the conserved cysteine through the conserved F or W. Each record gives: J gene, clone size, D gene, V gene, CDR3 protein, CDR3 DNA. The D gene is left open where the match is weak. Size is omitted from some rows. Given values are once, few, many or a class for expanded clones.

>TRBJ1-3|few|NA|TRBV7-8
CASSLEGSSGNTIYF
TGTGCCAGCAGCTTAGAAGGGAGCTCTGGAAACACCATATATTTT
>TRBJ1-1|NA|NA|TRBV19
CASSITPRDTEAFF
TGTGCCAGTAGTATAACCCCCCGGGACACTGAAGCTTTCTTT
>TRBJ2-5|NA|NA|TRBV25-1
CASSDSTEYQETQYF
TGTGCCAGCAGTGATTCGACGGAGTACCAAGAGACCCAGTACTTC
>TRBJ2-3|NA|TRBD1|TRBV10-3
CAISDGQGQGPDTQYF
TGTGCCATCAGTGATGGACAGGGTCAGGGTCCAGATACGCAGTATTTT
>TRBJ2-1|NA|TRBD2|TRBV14
CASRNGLAGAINEQFF
TGTGCCAGCAGAAATGGACTAGCGGGAGCCATCAATGAGCAGTTCTTC
>TRBJ2-1|NA|NA|TRBV5-1
CASSPVDPGLGDEQFF
TGCGCCAGCAGCCCGGTAGACCCCGGGCTGGGGGATGAGCAGTTCTTC
>TRBJ2-7|NA|NA|TRBV9
CASSVEQSSYEQYF
TGTGCCAGCAGCGTAGAACAGAGCTCCTACGAGCAGTACTTC
>TRBJ2-7|once|NA|TRBV14
CASSQAIEQYF
TGTGCCAGCAGCCAAGCTATCGAGCAGTACTTC
>TRBJ1-5|NA|NA|TRBV10-3
CAISDGTDTYQPQHF
TGTGCCATCAGTGATGGGACGGACACTTATCAGCCCCAGCATTTT
>TRBJ1-3|once|NA|TRBV4-3
CATRRDLSGNTIYF
TGCGCCACGCGAAGGGATCTCTCTGGAAACACCATATATTTT
>TRBJ2-7|NA|TRBD1|TRBV18
CASSGQGALEQYF
TGTGCCAGCTCGGGCCAGGGGGCGCTTGAGCAGTACTTC
>TRBJ1-1|NA|NA|TRBV6-5
CASRRVGTEAFF
TGTGCCAGCAGGAGGGTCGGCACTGAAGCTTTCTTT
>TRBJ2-2|NA|NA|TRBV2
CASSVEPGELFF
TGTGCCAGCAGTGTCGAGCCCGGGGAGCTGTTTTTT
>TRBJ2-3|NA|NA|TRBV28
CAKGVNTDTQYF
TGTGCCAAGGGAGTCAACACAGATACGCAGTATTTT
>TRBJ2-3|NA|NA|TRBV6-6
CASKRHRGQVSDTQYF
TGTGCCAGCAAGAGACATAGGGGTCAGGTCTCAGATACGCAGTATTTT
>TRBJ1-6|NA|NA|TRBV10-3
CAIKTALPYNSPLHF
TGTGCCATCAAGACGGCGCTGCCTTATAATTCACCCCTCCACTTT
>TRBJ2-5|NA|NA|TRBV7-2
CASSPDPGRFGTQYF
TGTGCCAGCAGTCCTGACCCCGGCCGGTTTGGGACCCAGTACTTC
>TRBJ2-7|NA|NA|TRBV5-1
CASSLRQGGNYEQYF
TGCGCCAGCAGCTTACGACAGGGAGGAAATTACGAGCAGTACTTC
>TRBJ2-1|NA|TRBD2|TRBV7-2
CASSLSGYNEQFF
TGTGCCAGCAGCCTTAGCGGGTACAATGAGCAGTTCTTC
>TRBJ2-5|once|NA|TRBV5-1
CASSLAQGSQETQYF
TGCGCCAGCAGCTTGGCCCAGGGGAGCCAAGAGACCCAGTACTTC
>TRBJ2-5|NA|NA|TRBV4-3
CASSQDPSGGDPWETQYF
TGCGCCAGCAGCCAAGATCCCAGCGGAGGGGACCCTTGGGAGACCCAGTACTTC
>TRBJ1-4|NA|NA|TRBV11-2
CASSLEGPIKTGEKLFF
TGTGCCAGCAGCTTAGAGGGACCGATTAAGACTGGTGAAAAACTGTTTTTT
>TRBJ2-2|NA|NA|TRBV11-2
CASSLDPAVGTGELFF
TGTGCCAGCAGCTTAGATCCCGCAGTCGGGACCGGGGAGCTGTTTTTT
>TRBJ2-7|NA|TRBD1|TRBV19
CASTPMTGGVPYEQYF
TGTGCCAGTACCCCAATGACAGGGGGCGTCCCCTACGAGCAGTACTTC
>TRBJ2-2|NA|TRBD2|TRBV28
CASSLWGLAGGPGELFF
TGTGCCAGCAGTTTATGGGGACTAGCGGGAGGGCCAGGGGAGCTGTTTTTT
>TRBJ1-2|once|TRBD1|TRBV19
CASSTKWGQGNYGYTF
TGTGCCAGTAGTACGAAGTGGGGACAGGGTAACTATGGCTACACCTTC
>TRBJ2-5|NA|TRBD2|TRBV9
CASSFLAGGTQYF
TGTGCCAGCAGCTTCCTAGCGGGAGGGACCCAGTACTTC
>TRBJ1-3|NA|TRBD1|TRBV14
CASSQSWTGGNTIYF
TGTGCCAGCAGCCAATCTTGGACAGGTGGAAACACCATATATTTT
>TRBJ2-1|NA|TRBD1|TRBV7-3
CASSSSTGDKAFASYNEQFF
TGTGCCAGCAGCTCTAGTACAGGGGATAAAGCGTTCGCATCCTACAATGAGCAGTTCTTC
>TRBJ1-3|NA|NA|TRBV18
CASSPKPSSGNTIYF
TGTGCCAGCTCACCAAAACCAAGCTCTGGAAACACCATATATTTT
>TRBJ1-4|NA|NA|TRBV19
CASRPGQSNIEKLFF
TGTGCCAGTAGACCGGGACAAAGTAATATTGAAAAACTGTTTTTT
>TRBJ1-3|once|NA|TRBV14
CASSPRTEGNTIYF
TGTGCCAGCAGCCCGAGGACGGAGGGAAACACCATATATTTT
>TRBJ2-7|NA|TRBD1|TRBV19
CASSVDRGYEQYF
TGTGCCAGTAGTGTGGACAGGGGTTACGAGCAGTACTTC
>TRBJ2-7|few|NA|TRBV9
CASNSGDSRYEQYF
TGTGCCAGCAACTCGGGGGACAGCCGGTACGAGCAGTACTTC
>TRBJ1-1|NA|NA|TRBV19
CASTTTGIRLNTEAFF
TGTGCCAGTACCACTACAGGGATCCGGCTGAACACTGAAGCTTTCTTT
>TRBJ1-1|once|NA|TRBV28
CASSLRWTEAFF
TGTGCCAGCAGTTTACGGTGGACTGAAGCTTTCTTT
>TRBJ2-7|NA|NA|TRBV9
CASSVAGTETYEQYF
TGTGCCAGCAGCGTAGCCGGGACGGAAACCTACGAGCAGTACTTC
>TRBJ2-7|once|NA|TRBV25-1
CASSEWDYRRLGEQYF
TGTGCCAGCAGTGAATGGGATTACCGAAGGCTCGGGGAGCAGTACTTC
>TRBJ2-2|NA|NA|TRBV28
CASSPPRFVDTGELFF
TGTGCCAGCAGTCCTCCCCGGTTTGTCGACACCGGGGAGCTGTTTTTT
>TRBJ1-3|NA|NA|TRBV18
CASSPGGPGSGNTIYF
TGTGCCAGCTCACCGGGCGGTCCAGGCTCTGGAAACACCATATATTTT
>TRBJ1-1|few|NA|TRBV29-1
CSVEVVRNTEAFF
TGCAGCGTTGAGGTGGTAAGGAACACTGAAGCTTTCTTT
>TRBJ1-1|NA|TRBD1|TRBV7-8
CASSSGQGGVNTEAFF
TGTGCCAGCAGCTCGGGACAGGGTGGGGTGAACACTGAAGCTTTCTTT
>TRBJ2-2|NA|TRBD2|TRBV6-6
CASSRGEGGELFF
TGTGCCAGCAGCCGGGGGGAAGGCGGGGAGCTGTTTTTT
>TRBJ1-1|NA|TRBD1|TRBV18
CASSRQGNTEAFF
TGTGCCAGCTCACGACAGGGGAACACTGAAGCTTTCTTT
>TRBJ1-1|NA|TRBD1|TRBV9
CASSLGQGRTEAFF
TGTGCCAGCAGCCTCGGACAGGGTAGGACTGAAGCTTTCTTT
>TRBJ2-2|NA|NA|TRBV6-4
CASSEISTGELFF
TGTGCCAGCAGTGAGATTTCCACCGGGGAGCTGTTTTTT
>TRBJ2-3|NA|NA|TRBV28
CASGKGGLYTQYF
TGTGCCAGCGGGAAGGGCGGTCTTTATACGCAGTATTTT
>TRBJ2-3|NA|TRBD2|TRBV2
CASYGTSGRGDTQYF
TGTGCCAGCTACGGGACTAGCGGGAGAGGAGATACGCAGTATTTT